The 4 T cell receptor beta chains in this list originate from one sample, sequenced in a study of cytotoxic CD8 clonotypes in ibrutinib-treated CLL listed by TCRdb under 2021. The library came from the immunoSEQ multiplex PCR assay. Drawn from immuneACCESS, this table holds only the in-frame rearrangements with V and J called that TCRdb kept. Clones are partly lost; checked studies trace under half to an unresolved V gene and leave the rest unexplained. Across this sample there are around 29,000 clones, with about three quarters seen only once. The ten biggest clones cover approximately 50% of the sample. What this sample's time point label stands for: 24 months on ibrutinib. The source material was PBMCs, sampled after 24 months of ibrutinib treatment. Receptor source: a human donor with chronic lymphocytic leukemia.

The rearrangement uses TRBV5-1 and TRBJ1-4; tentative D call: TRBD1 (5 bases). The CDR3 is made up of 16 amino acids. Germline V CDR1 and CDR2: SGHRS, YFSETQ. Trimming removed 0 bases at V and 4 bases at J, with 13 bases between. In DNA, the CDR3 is TGCGCCAGCAGCTTGGACGCAGGGCCGGGTAATGAAAAACTGTTTTTT. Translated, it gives CASSLDAGPGNEKLFF.

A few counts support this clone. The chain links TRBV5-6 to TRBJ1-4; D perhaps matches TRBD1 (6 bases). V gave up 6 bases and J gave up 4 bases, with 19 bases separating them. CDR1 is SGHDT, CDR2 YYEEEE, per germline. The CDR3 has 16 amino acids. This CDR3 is CASTLLGRGINEKLFF. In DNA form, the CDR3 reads TGTGCCAGCACCCTGCTCGGCAGGGGCATTAATGAAAAACTGTTTTTT.

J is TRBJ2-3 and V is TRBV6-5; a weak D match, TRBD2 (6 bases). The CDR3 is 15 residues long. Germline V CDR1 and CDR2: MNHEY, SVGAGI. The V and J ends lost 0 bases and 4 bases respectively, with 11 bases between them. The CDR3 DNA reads TGTGCCAGCAGTTACTCGCGGTCGGGGGCAGATACGCAGTATTTT. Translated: CASSYSRSGADTQYF.

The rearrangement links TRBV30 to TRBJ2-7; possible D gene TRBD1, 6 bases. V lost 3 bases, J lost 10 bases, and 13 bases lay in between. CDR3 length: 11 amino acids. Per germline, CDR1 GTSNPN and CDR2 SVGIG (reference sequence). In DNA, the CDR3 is TGTGCCTGGAGCGGACAGTGGTACCAGTACTTC. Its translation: CAWSGQWYQYF.